This T cell receptor (beta chain) was captured in a study of cytomegalovirus exposure and HLA in healthy donors. This clone has only a few counts. Its antigen remains unidentified. The PCR contained 60 Vbeta and 13 Jbeta primers. Sequenced by immunoSEQ multiplex PCR; TCRdb stores in-frame clones only, minus some. The sample carries 100,000 to 150,000 clones, less than 80% recorded once. Overall study results and limits: A prior analysis recorded that most TCR beta V segments were productive about 90% or about 30% of the time.

The V and J ends lost 7 bases and 5 bases respectively, with 16 bases between them. This CDR3 comprises 14 residues. Germline V gene lookup returns CDR1 SGHDT and CDR2 YYEEEE. This clonotype was sampled from a man in his forties in good health and CMV-seropositive. The genes are TRBV5-6 and TRBJ2-1, with D perhaps matching TRBD2 (7 bases). The sequenced material came from PBMCs. For the CDR3, the DNA is TGTGCCAGCGAAAAGGGGGGGATCAACAATGAGCAGTTCTTC. This sequence encodes CASEKGGINNEQFF.